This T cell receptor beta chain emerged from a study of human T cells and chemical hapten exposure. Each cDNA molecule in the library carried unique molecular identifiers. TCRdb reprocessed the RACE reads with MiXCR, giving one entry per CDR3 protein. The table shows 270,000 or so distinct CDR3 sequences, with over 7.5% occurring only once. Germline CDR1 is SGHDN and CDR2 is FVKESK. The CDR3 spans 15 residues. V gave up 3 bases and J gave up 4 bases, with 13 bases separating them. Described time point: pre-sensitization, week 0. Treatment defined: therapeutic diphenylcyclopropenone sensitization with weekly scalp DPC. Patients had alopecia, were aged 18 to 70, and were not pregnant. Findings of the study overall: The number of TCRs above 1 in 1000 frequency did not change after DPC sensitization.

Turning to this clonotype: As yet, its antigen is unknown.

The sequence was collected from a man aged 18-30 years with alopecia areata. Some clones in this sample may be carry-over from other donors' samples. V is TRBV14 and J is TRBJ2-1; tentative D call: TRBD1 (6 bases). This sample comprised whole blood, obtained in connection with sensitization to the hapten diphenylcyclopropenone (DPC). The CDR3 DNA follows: TGTGCCAGCAGCCATGTTAGGGACAAGTACAATGAGCAGTTCTTC. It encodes CASSHVRDKYNEQFF.